Listed below are T cell receptor beta chains from one sample, sequenced in a study of blood T cells in healthy people across ages. TCRdb passed the 5' RACE reads through MiXCR, listing each CDR3 protein once. Seen here are more than 1 million distinct CDR3 sequences, under 55% observed once, and the top ten hold under 20%. Sequenced: blood. The receptor source for this set is an older woman in good health. CDR3s include the opening cysteine and the closing phenylalanine or tryptophan. A D gene is named only where the DNA matches it firmly. Size tells how often a clone was seen (once, few, many) or the class of an expanded clone, and some rows leave it out.

d_gene: .; abundance: .; v_gene: TRBV20-1; j_gene: TRBJ2-3; CDR3aa: CSARWWLKGPNTDTQYF; CDR3nt: TGCAGTGCTAGATGGTGGTTGAAGGGTCCAAACACAGATACGCAGTATTTT
d_gene: .; abundance: .; v_gene: TRBV5-1; j_gene: TRBJ1-1; CDR3aa: CASSLVGVSRTEAFF; CDR3nt: TGCGCCAGCAGCCTGGTAGGGGTTAGTCGTACTGAAGCTTTCTTT
d_gene: TRBD2; abundance: .; v_gene: TRBV12-3/TRBV12-4; j_gene: TRBJ2-1; CDR3aa: CASSSRTSGRDNEQFF; CDR3nt: TGTGCCAGCAGTTCCCGGACTAGCGGGAGGGACAATGAGCAGTTCTTC
d_gene: .; abundance: .; v_gene: TRBV7-8; j_gene: TRBJ1-5; CDR3aa: CASSLAVRSNQPQHF; CDR3nt: TGTGCCAGCAGCTTAGCGGTTAGGAGCAATCAGCCCCAGCATTTT
d_gene: .; abundance: few; v_gene: TRBV20-1; j_gene: TRBJ1-1; CDR3aa: CSAREWGARTEAFF; CDR3nt: TGCAGTGCTAGAGAATGGGGGGCGAGGACTGAAGCTTTCTTT
d_gene: .; abundance: .; v_gene: TRBV27; j_gene: TRBJ2-5; CDR3aa: CASSLNRGLWREQETQYF; CDR3nt: TGTGCCAGCAGTTTAAATAGGGGACTGTGGCGCGAACAAGAGACCCAGTACTTC
d_gene: TRBD2; abundance: .; v_gene: TRBV29-1; j_gene: TRBJ2-1; CDR3aa: CSFPSGSFEQFF; CDR3nt: TGCAGCTTCCCAAGCGGGAGTTTTGAGCAGTTCTTC
d_gene: TRBD2; abundance: few; v_gene: TRBV2; j_gene: TRBJ2-1; CDR3aa: CASSDLAGGSYNEQFF; CDR3nt: TGTGCCAGCAGTGATCTCGCGGGAGGCTCCTACAATGAGCAGTTCTTC
d_gene: TRBD1; abundance: .; v_gene: TRBV6-6; j_gene: TRBJ1-2; CDR3aa: CASSYYAAPDRGTGYTF; CDR3nt: TGTGCCAGCAGTTATTATGCGGCTCCGGACAGGGGAACTGGCTACACCTTC
d_gene: .; abundance: .; v_gene: TRBV9; j_gene: TRBJ2-6; CDR3aa: CASSEGGVSGANVLTF; CDR3nt: TGTGCCAGCAGCGAGGGGGGGGTCTCTGGGGCCAACGTCCTGACTTTC
d_gene: TRBD2; abundance: .; v_gene: TRBV3-1; j_gene: TRBJ2-5; CDR3aa: CASSDIGREETQYF; CDR3nt: TGTGCCAGCAGCGATATTGGGAGGGAAGAGACCCAGTACTTC
d_gene: .; abundance: .; v_gene: TRBV18; j_gene: TRBJ2-1; CDR3aa: CAGSPRSGGKYKQFF; CDR3nt: TGTGCCGGCTCACCCCGATCGGGGGGCAAGTACAAGCAGTTCTTC
d_gene: .; abundance: .; v_gene: TRBV12-3/TRBV12-4; j_gene: TRBJ2-7; CDR3aa: CARSLRPDEQYF; CDR3nt: TGTGCCCGCAGTTTAAGGCCAGACGAGCAGTACTTC
d_gene: .; abundance: few; v_gene: TRBV21-1; j_gene: TRBJ2-1; CDR3aa: CASSKDGGLSSLVQFF; CDR3nt: TGTGCCAGCAGCAAAGACGGCGGACTATCGAGTTTGGTGCAGTTCTTC
d_gene: .; abundance: .; v_gene: TRBV30; j_gene: TRBJ2-1; CDR3aa: CACTGNVQFF; CDR3nt: TGTGCCTGTACAGGGAATGTGCAGTTCTTC
d_gene: .; abundance: .; v_gene: TRBV12-3/TRBV12-4; j_gene: TRBJ2-3; CDR3aa: CASLKSPDTQYF; CDR3nt: TGTGCCAGCCTCAAGTCCCCAGATACGCAGTATTTT
d_gene: TRBD1; abundance: few; v_gene: TRBV29-1; j_gene: TRBJ2-7; CDR3aa: CSVARQGSLEQYF; CDR3nt: TGCAGCGTTGCGAGACAGGGTTCTTTGGAGCAGTACTTC
d_gene: .; abundance: few; v_gene: TRBV12-3/TRBV12-4; j_gene: TRBJ2-7; CDR3aa: CASTGGGPPLHEQYF; CDR3nt: TGTGCCAGCACTGGAGGAGGGCCACCCCTCCACGAGCAGTACTTC
d_gene: TRBD1; abundance: few; v_gene: TRBV27; j_gene: TRBJ2-5; CDR3aa: CASRTYRGRNQETQYF; CDR3nt: TGTGCCAGCAGAACGTACAGGGGCCGCAATCAAGAGACCCAGTACTTC
d_gene: .; abundance: once; v_gene: TRBV7-9; j_gene: TRBJ2-1; CDR3aa: CASSLGVGSMNEQFF; CDR3nt: TGTGCCAGCAGCTTAGGTGTCGGGAGCATGAATGAGCAGTTCTTC
d_gene: .; abundance: .; v_gene: TRBV4-2; j_gene: TRBJ1-2; CDR3aa: CANSSGQGNYGYTF; CDR3nt: TGTGCCAACAGCTCAGGGCAGGGAAACTATGGCTACACCTTC
d_gene: TRBD2; abundance: few; v_gene: TRBV10-3; j_gene: TRBJ2-1; CDR3aa: CALGASGSLEQFF; CDR3nt: TGTGCCCTCGGGGCTAGCGGGAGCCTTGAGCAGTTCTTC
d_gene: TRBD2; abundance: .; v_gene: TRBV5-1; j_gene: TRBJ2-1; CDR3aa: CASIVGLAGGPKTYNEQFF; CDR3nt: TGCGCCAGCATTGTCGGACTAGCGGGAGGGCCTAAAACCTACAATGAGCAGTTCTTC